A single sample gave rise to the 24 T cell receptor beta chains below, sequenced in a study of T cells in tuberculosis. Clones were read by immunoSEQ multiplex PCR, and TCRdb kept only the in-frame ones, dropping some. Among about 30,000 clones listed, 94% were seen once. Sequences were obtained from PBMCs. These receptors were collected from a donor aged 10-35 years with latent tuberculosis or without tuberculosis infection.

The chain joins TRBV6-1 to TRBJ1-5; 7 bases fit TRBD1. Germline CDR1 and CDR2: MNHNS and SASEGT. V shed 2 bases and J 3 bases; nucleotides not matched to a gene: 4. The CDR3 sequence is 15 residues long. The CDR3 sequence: CASSESGGPNQPQHF. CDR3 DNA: TGTGCCAGCAGTGAATCAGGGGGACCCAATCAGCCCCAGCATTTT.

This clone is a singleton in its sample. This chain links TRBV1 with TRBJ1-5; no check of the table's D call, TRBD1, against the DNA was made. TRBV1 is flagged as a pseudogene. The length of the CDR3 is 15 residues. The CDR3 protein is CTSSQEGLFNQPQHF. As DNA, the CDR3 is TGCACCAGCAGCCAAGAGGGCTTATTCAATCAGCCCCAGCATTTT.

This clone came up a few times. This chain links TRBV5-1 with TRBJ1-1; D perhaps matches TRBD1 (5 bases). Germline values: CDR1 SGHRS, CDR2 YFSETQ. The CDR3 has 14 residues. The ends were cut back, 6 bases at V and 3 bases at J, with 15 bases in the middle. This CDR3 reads CASNGAYGDTEAFF. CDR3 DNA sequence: TGCGCCAGCAATGGGGCCTATGGGGACACTGAAGCTTTCTTT.

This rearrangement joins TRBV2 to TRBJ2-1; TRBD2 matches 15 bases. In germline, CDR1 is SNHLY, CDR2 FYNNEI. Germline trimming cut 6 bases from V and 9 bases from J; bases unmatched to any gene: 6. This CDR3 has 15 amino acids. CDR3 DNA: TGTGCCAGCAGAGGACTAGCGGGAGGGCCGGTTGAGCAGTTCTTC. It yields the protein CASRGLAGGPVEQFF.

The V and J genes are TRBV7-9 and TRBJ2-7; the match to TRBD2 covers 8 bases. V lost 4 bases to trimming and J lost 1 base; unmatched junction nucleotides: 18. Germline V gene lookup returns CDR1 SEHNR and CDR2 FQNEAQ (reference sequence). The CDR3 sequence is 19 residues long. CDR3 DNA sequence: TGTGCCAGCAGCTCACCCCGTCTGAAACGGGAGGGAGCTTCCTACGAGCAGTACTTC. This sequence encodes CASSSPRLKREGASYEQYF. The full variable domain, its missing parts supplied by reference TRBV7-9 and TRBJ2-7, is DTGVSQNPRHKITKRGQNVTFRCDPISEHNRLYWYRQTLGQGPEFLTYFQNEAQLEKSRLLSDRFSAERPKGSFSTLEIQRTEQGDSAMYLCASSSPRLKREGASYEQYFGPGTRLTVT.

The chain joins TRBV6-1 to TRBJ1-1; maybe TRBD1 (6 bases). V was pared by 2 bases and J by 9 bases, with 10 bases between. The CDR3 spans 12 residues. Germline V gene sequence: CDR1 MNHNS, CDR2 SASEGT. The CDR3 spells CASSEWDTQAFF. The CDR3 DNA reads TGTGCCAGCAGTGAATGGGACACCCAAGCTTTCTTT.

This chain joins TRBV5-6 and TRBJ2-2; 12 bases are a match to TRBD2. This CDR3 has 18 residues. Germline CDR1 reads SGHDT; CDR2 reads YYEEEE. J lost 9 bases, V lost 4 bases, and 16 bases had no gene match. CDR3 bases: TGTGCCAGCAGCCCCGCGTTTGCTAGCGGGAGGGCCCAGAGGGAGCTGTTTTTT. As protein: CASSPAFASGRAQRELFF.

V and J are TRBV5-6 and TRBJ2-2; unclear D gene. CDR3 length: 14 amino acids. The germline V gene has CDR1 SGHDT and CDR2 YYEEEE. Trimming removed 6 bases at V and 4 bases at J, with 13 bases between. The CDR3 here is CASTPGARTGELFF. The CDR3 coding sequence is TGTGCCAGCACCCCCGGAGCCCGCACCGGGGAGCTGTTTTTT.

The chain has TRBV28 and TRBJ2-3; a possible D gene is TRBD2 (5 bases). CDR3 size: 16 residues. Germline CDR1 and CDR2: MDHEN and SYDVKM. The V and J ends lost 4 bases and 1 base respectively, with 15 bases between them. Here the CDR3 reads CASSSGRRGRTDTQYF. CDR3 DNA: TGTGCCAGCAGTTCAGGAAGGAGAGGGCGCACAGATACGCAGTATTTT.

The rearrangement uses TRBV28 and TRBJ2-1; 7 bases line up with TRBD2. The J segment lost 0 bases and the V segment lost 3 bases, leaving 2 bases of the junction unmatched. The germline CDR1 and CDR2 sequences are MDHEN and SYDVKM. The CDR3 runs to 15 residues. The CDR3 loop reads CASSFGGSSYNEQFF. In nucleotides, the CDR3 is TGTGCCAGCAGTTTTGGCGGGAGCTCCTACAATGAGCAGTTCTTC.

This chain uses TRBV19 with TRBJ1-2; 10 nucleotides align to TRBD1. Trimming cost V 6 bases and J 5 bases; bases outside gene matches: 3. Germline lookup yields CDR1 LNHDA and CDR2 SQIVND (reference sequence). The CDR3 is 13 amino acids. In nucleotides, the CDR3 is TGTGCCAGTAGACCGGACAGGGGGTATGGCTACACCTTC. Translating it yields CASRPDRGYGYTF.

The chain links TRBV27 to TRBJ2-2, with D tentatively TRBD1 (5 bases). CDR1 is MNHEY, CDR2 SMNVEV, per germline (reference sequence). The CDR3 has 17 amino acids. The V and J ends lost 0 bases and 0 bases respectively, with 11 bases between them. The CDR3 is CASSLSLRQTNTGELFF. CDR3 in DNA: TGTGCCAGCAGTTTATCGTTAAGACAGACGAACACCGGGGAGCTGTTTTTT.

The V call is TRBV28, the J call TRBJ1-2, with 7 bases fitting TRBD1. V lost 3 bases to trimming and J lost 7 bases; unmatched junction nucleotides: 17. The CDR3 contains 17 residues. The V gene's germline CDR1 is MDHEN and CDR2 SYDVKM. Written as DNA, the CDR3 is TGTGCCAGCAGTTTCCGAGGCAGGGGGGTTCTTTTGGGTGGCTACACCTTC. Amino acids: CASSFRGRGVLLGGYTF.

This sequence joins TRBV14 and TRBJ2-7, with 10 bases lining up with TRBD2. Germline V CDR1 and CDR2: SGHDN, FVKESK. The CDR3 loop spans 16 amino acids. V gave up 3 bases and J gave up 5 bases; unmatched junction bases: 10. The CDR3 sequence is CASSQRAGGPGDEQYF. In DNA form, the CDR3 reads TGTGCCAGCAGCCAGAGAGCGGGAGGGCCTGGCGACGAGCAGTACTTC.

CDR3 loop: CASSQDFGSTYEQYF. In DNA, the CDR3 is TGCGCCAGCAGCCAAGATTTCGGGAGTACCTACGAGCAGTACTTC. The chain joins TRBV4-3 to TRBJ2-7, with D possibly TRBD2 on 6 matching bases. Germline lookup yields CDR1 LGHNA and CDR2 YSLEER. With 0 bases removed from V and 2 bases from J, the gap between germline ends came to 11 bases. The CDR3 length is 15 residues.

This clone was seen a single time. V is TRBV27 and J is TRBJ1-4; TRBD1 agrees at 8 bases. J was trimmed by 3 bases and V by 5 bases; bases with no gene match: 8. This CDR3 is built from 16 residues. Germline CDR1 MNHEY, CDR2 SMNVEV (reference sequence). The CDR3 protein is CASSPIWTGSNEKLFF. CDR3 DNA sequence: TGTGCCAGCAGTCCTATATGGACAGGGTCTAATGAAAAACTGTTTTTT.

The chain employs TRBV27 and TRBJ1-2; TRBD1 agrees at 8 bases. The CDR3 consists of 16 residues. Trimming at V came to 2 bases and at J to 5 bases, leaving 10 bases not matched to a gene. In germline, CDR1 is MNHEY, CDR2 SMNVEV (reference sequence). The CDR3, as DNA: TGTGCCAGCAGTTTACGCAGGGGACAGGTCCATTATGGCTACACCTTC. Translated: CASSLRRGQVHYGYTF.

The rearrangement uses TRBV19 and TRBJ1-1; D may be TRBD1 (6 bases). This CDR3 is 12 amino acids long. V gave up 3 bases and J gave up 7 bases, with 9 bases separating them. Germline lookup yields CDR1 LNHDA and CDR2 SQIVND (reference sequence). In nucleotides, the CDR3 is TGTGCCAGTAGTATGCGGACAGATGAAGCTTTCTTT. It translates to CASSMRTDEAFF.

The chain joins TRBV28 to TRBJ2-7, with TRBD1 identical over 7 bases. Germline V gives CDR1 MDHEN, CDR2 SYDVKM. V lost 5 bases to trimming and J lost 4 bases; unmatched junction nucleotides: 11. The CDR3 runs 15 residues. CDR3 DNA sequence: TGTGCCAGCAGTATTCCAGGACAGGTACTTTACGAGCAGTACTTC. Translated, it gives CASSIPGQVLYEQYF.

CDR3 protein: CASSPLPGTTNEQYF. The DNA of the CDR3 is TGTGCCAGCAGTCCCTTACCGGGAACGACTAACGAGCAGTACTTC. The chain uses TRBV27 and TRBJ2-7; maybe TRBD2 (5 bases). Germline assignment: CDR1 MNHEY and CDR2 SMNVEV (reference sequence). CDR3 size: 15 residues. Between the trimmed V and J ends, which lost 5 bases and 5 bases, there was a span of 19 bases.

CDR3 loop: CASSPWTSGRSPNSYEQYF. The CDR3 nucleotides are TGCGCCAGCAGCCCCTGGACTAGCGGGAGGTCCCCCAACTCCTACGAGCAGTACTTC. The chain carries TRBV5-1 and TRBJ2-7, with 14 bases lining up with TRBD2. The germline gives CDR1 SGHRS, CDR2 YFSETQ. V shed 4 bases and J 0 bases; nucleotides not matched to a gene: 12. The CDR3 extends over 19 amino acids.

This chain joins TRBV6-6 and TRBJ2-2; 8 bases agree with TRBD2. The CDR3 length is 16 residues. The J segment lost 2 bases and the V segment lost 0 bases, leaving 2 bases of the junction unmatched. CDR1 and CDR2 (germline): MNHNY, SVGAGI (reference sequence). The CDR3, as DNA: TGTGCCAGCAGTTACTCTGGGACTAGTAACACCGGGGAGCTGTTTTTT. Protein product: CASSYSGTSNTGELFF.

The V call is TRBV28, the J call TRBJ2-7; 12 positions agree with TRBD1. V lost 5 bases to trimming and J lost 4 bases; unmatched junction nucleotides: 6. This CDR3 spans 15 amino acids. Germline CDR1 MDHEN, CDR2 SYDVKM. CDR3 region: CASSPGTGGDYEQYF. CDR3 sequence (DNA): TGTGCCAGCAGTCCCGGGACAGGGGGCGATTACGAGCAGTACTTC.

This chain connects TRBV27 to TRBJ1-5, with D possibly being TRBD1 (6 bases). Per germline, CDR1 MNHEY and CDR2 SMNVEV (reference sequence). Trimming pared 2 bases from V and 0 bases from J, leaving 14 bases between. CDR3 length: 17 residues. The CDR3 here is CASSLRGGPYSNQPQHF. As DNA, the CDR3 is TGTGCCAGCAGTTTACGGGGGGGGCCCTATAGCAATCAGCCCCAGCATTTT.